These 14 T cell receptor beta chains share one sample of origin, sequenced in a study of T cell changes during pregnancy in multiple sclerosis. Clones were read by immunoSEQ multiplex PCR, and TCRdb kept only the in-frame ones, dropping some. This sample has tens of thousands of clones, with roughly 95% found just once. Sample: peripheral blood, taken in the third trimester of pregnancy. The receptors come from a female donor in good health, enrolled as a control in a pregnancy study.

This chain uses TRBV5-1 with TRBJ2-7; TRBD2 matches 11 bases. With 0 bases clipped from V and 3 bases from J, the junction kept 2 bases outside the gene matches. Germline loops: CDR1 SGHRS, CDR2 YFSETQ. The CDR3 is made up of 15 amino acids. CDR3 DNA: TGCGCCAGCAGCTTGGAAGGGACTAGCGGCTACGAGCAGTACTTC. Its protein product is CASSLEGTSGYEQYF.

The rearrangement joins TRBV6-5 to TRBJ1-1; possibly TRBD1 for D (5 bases). V lost 5 bases to trimming and J lost 4 bases, with 14 bases between them. The CDR3 contains 14 residues. Looked up from germline, CDR1 is MNHEY and CDR2 is SVGAGI. As DNA, the CDR3 is TGTGCCAGCAGTACCCGACAGTCAAGCACTGAAGCTTTCTTT. Amino acids: CASSTRQSSTEAFF.

This sequence joins TRBV5-5 and TRBJ1-2; 7 bases match TRBD1. There are 16 residues in the CDR3. Per germline, CDR1 SGHKS and CDR2 YYEKEE (reference sequence). V dropped 2 bases and J dropped 6; count of bases not matched to a gene: 13. CDR3 amino acids: CASSFPPPEGADGYTF. The CDR3 DNA follows: TGTGCCAGCAGCTTTCCCCCTCCTGAGGGGGCCGATGGCTACACCTTC.

The chain links TRBV11-2 to TRBJ1-1; TRBD1 might be the D (6 bases). Trimming stripped 5 bases from V and 4 bases from J, with 17 bases between. There are 15 residues in the CDR3. Germline CDR1 reads SGHAT; CDR2 reads FQNNGV. The CDR3 DNA sequence: TGTGCCAGCAGCCGTTGGGGACATTTGGGCACTGAAGCTTTCTTT. Translated: CASSRWGHLGTEAFF.

This chain connects TRBV28 to TRBJ2-7; TRBD1 might be the D (5 bases). The CDR3 length is 14 residues. Trimming pared 10 bases from V and 5 bases from J, leaving 21 bases between. Germline loops: CDR1 MDHEN, CDR2 SYDVKM. The CDR3 is CATHGSGRAHEQYF. As DNA, the CDR3 is TGTGCCACCCACGGGTCGGGCAGGGCGCACGAGCAGTACTTC. The full variable domain, its missing parts supplied by reference TRBV28 and TRBJ2-7, is DVKVTQSSRYLVKRTGEKVFLECVQDMDHENMFWYRQDPGLGLRLIYFSYDVKMKEKGDIPEGYSVSREKKERFSLILESASTNQTSMYLCATHGSGRAHEQYFGPGTRLTVT.

The chain uses TRBV7-6 and TRBJ2-2; TRBD2 matches 7 bases. The CDR3 consists of 16 residues. V was pared by 3 bases and J by 0 bases, with 4 bases of the junction left unmatched. Germline loops: CDR1 SGHVS, CDR2 FNYEAQ. The CDR3 coding sequence is TGTGCCAGCAGCTTTTTCGGGGGGTCGAACACCGGGGAGCTGTTTTTT. Protein sequence: CASSFFGGSNTGELFF.

The chain recombines TRBV9 with TRBJ2-1; 7 nucleotides align to TRBD2. This CDR3 region has 16 residues. The ends lost 0 bases at V and 3 bases at J; junction bases unmatched: 6. Germline V lookup: CDR1 SGDLS, CDR2 YYNGEE. For the CDR3, the DNA is TGTGCCAGCAGCGTAGATGGCGGGAGCAACTACAATGAGCAGTTCTTC. Translation gives CASSVDGGSNYNEQFF. Full variable domain (outside the CDR3, taken from reference TRBV9 and TRBJ2-1): DSGVTQTPKHLITATGQRVTLRCSPRSGDLSVYWYQQSLDQGLQFLIQYYNGEERAKGNILERFSAQQFPDLHSELNLSSLELGDSALYFCASSVDGGSNYNEQFFGPGTRLTVL.

The chain is built from TRBV10-3 and TRBJ2-6; unclear D gene. This CDR3 has 13 residues. Germline V gives CDR1 ENHRY, CDR2 SYGVKD. V was trimmed by 2 bases and J by 4 bases, leaving 3 bases between them. CDR3 in DNA: TGTGCCATCAGTGAGGAGGGGGCCAACGTCCTGACTTTC. Translating gives CAISEEGANVLTF.

V usage is TRBV11-1 and J usage is TRBJ2-7; 10 positions match TRBD1. CDR1 and CDR2 (germline): SGHAT, FQDESV (reference sequence). CDR3 length: 14 residues. The V and J ends lost 2 bases and 4 bases, in that order; junction bases with no gene match: 2. This CDR3 is CASSLTGQGYEQYF. The CDR3 DNA reads TGTGCCAGCAGCTTAACGGGACAGGGGTACGAGCAGTACTTC.

There are a few counts of this clone. The gene calls are TRBV2 and TRBJ1-1; 7 nucleotides align to TRBD1. Germline V gene data show CDR1 as SNHLY and CDR2 as FYNNEI. The length of the CDR3 is 14 residues. V gave up 7 bases and J gave up 0 bases; unmatched junction bases: 5. Written as DNA, the CDR3 is TGTGCCAGCACCAGGGGGGAGGTGAACACTGAAGCTTTCTTT. This codes for CASTRGEVNTEAFF.

The chain couples TRBV11-3 to TRBJ1-1; D is uncertain. This CDR3 is 14 amino acids long. Trimming cost V 11 bases and J 2 bases, with 18 bases left between them. The germline V gene encodes CDR1 SGHNT and CDR2 YENEEA. CDR3 bases: TGTGCCCACGGGTGGAAACCCCGAAACACTGAAGCTTTCTTT. This encodes CAHGWKPRNTEAFF.

The rearrangement links TRBV5-1 to TRBJ2-1, with a weak D call TRBD2 (6 bases). Trimming took 5 bases from V and 7 from J, leaving 19 bases between them. The germline gives CDR1 SGHRS, CDR2 YFSETQ. The CDR3 extends over 15 amino acids. CDR3 amino acids: CASRPGITGGNEQFF. CDR3 in DNA: TGCGCCAGCAGACCCGGGATAACTGGAGGGAATGAGCAGTTCTTC.

V is TRBV28 and J is TRBJ1-5, with TRBD1 matching over 11 bases. Germline V gives CDR1 MDHEN, CDR2 SYDVKM. V lost 4 bases to trimming and J lost 0 bases; unmatched junction nucleotides: 8. There are 18 residues in the CDR3. CDR3 nucleotide sequence: TGTGCCAGCAGTTATCCGGGACAGGGGGTTATTAGCAATCAGCCCCAGCATTTT. Its protein product is CASSYPGQGVISNQPQHF. Full variable domain (outside the CDR3, taken from reference TRBV28 and TRBJ1-5): DVKVTQSSRYLVKRTGEKVFLECVQDMDHENMFWYRQDPGLGLRLIYFSYDVKMKEKGDIPEGYSVSREKKERFSLILESASTNQTSMYLCASSYPGQGVISNQPQHFGDGTRLSIL.

The chain links TRBV7-9 to TRBJ1-5; D gene ambiguous. Germline V gene lookup returns CDR1 SEHNR and CDR2 FQNEAQ (reference sequence). V lost 1 base and J lost 9, with 7 bases in between. This CDR3 is 12 amino acids long. The CDR3 nucleotides read TGTGCCAGCAGCTTAGTAGGCGGGCCCCAGCATTTT. The encoded protein is CASSLVGGPQHF.